These 10 T cell receptor beta chains came from one sample sequenced in a study of metastatic and nonmetastatic thyroid tumors. Using MiXCR, TCRdb reanalyzed the PCR reads. This sample carries about 70,000 clones, more than 15% of them seen once, and the ten largest clones take around 13%. Each patient came to thyroid surgery without any prior treatment (of any kind). Sequenced sample: blood. The receptor source for this set is a female donor with papillary thyroid cancer or a benign thyroid nodule (not recorded which). Some clones in this sample may be carry-over from other donors' samples.

The chain couples TRBV19 to TRBJ2-7; the match to TRBD2 covers 14 bases. The germline gives CDR1 LNHDA, CDR2 SQIVND (reference sequence). V lost 6 bases, J lost 1 base, and 14 bases stayed unmatched. The length of the CDR3 is 19 residues. The CDR3: CASRKDGTSGRSVSYEQYF. CDR3 nucleotide sequence: TGTGCCAGTAGGAAGGACGGGACTAGCGGGAGAAGTGTTTCCTACGAGCAGTACTTC.

This clone was counted many times. This chain links TRBV27 with TRBJ2-7, with 9 positions matching TRBD1. V was pared by 5 bases and J by 6 bases, with 8 bases of the junction left unmatched. This CDR3 has 14 residues. Germline CDR1 reads MNHEY; CDR2 reads SMNVEV (reference sequence). Written as DNA, the CDR3 is TGTGCCAGCAGTCCTCCGGGACAGGGTGCCGAGCAGTACTTC. This sequence encodes CASSPPGQGAEQYF.

This clone was seen just once. The chain has TRBV3-1 and TRBJ2-2; possible D gene TRBD2, 6 bases. The CDR3 sequence is 16 residues long. Trimming shortened V by 4 bases and J by 8 bases, and 20 bases separated the two germline ends. Germline V lookup: CDR1 LGHDT, CDR2 YNNKEL (reference sequence). The CDR3 bases are TGTGCCAGCAGCCCCCACTGGGGGGAAAAAACAGGGGAGCTGTTTTTT. Translation: CASSPHWGEKTGELFF. Supplemented by reference TRBV3-1 and TRBJ2-2, the full variable domain reads DTAVSQTPKYLVTQMGNDKSIKCEQNLGHDTMYWYKQDSKKFLKIMFSYNNKELIINETVPNRFSPKSPDKAHLNLHINSLELGDSAVYFCASSPHWGEKTGELFFGEGSRLTVL.

In its sample, this clone was seen many times. The junction does not match germline at one end; this may be a read error. CDR3: CASSLQIHEQLF. Here the CDR3 DNA reads TGTGCCAGCAGCTTACAGATCCATGAGCAGCTCTTC. This rearrangement joins TRBV13 to TRBJ2-1; D is unclear. Germline V gives CDR1 PRHDT, CDR2 FYEKMQ (reference sequence). This CDR3 is 12 amino acids long. The full variable domain, rest sourced from reference TRBV13 and TRBJ2-1, is AAGVIQSPRHLIKEKRETATLKCYPIPRHDTVYWYQQGPGQDPQFLISFYEKMQSDKGSIPDRFSAQQFSDYHSELNMSSLELGDSALYFCASSLQIHEQLFGPGTRLTVL.

A word on this clone: Since a much larger clone is just one base distant, this may be a read error. V and J are TRBV9 and TRBJ2-7, with TRBD1 identical over 9 bases. Germline V gene lookup returns CDR1 SGDLS and CDR2 YYNGEE. The CDR3 totals 17 residues. The J segment lost 2 bases and the V segment lost 3 bases, leaving 12 bases of the junction unmatched. Here the CDR3 reads CASSAQGQGIGTYEQYF. The CDR3, as DNA: TGTGCCAGCAGCGCTCAGGGACAGGGCATAGGGACCTACGAGCAGTACTTC.

Details on this clone: A much more abundant neighbour one base away suggests this may be a read error. V and J are TRBV2 and TRBJ1-4, with TRBD1 as a possible D gene (6 bases). V lost 4 bases, J lost 7 bases, and 13 bases lay in between. The CDR3 has 14 residues. Germline-derived CDR1 and CDR2 are SNHLY and FYNNEI. CDR3 sequence: CASSVVQGSEKLFF. CDR3 coding DNA: TGTGCCAGCAGTGTAGTGCAGGGGAGTGAAAAACTGTTTTTT.

This clone was counted ten times or more. J is TRBJ1-1 and V is TRBV14; D is ambiguous. CDR1 and CDR2 from the germline V gene are SGHDN and FVKESK. This CDR3 comprises 14 residues. V was shortened by 1 base and J by 2 bases, with 8 bases between the two germline ends. In DNA, the CDR3 is TGTGCCAGCAGCCAAGTACTGGGAAACACTGAAGCTTTCTTT. Protein: CASSQVLGNTEAFF.

This clone was counted many times. CDR3 coding DNA: TGTGCCAGCAGGGGCCCCTTGGGCAATCAGCCCCAGCATTTT. Amino acid sequence: CASRGPLGNQPQHF. This rearrangement joins TRBV12-3 or TRBV12-4 to TRBJ1-5, with D unclear. The CDR3 covers 14 residues. V shed 6 bases and J shed 2 bases, with 11 bases lying between them.

By share of the sample, this clone is medium-sized. The chain combines TRBV15 with TRBJ2-7, with a tentative D call TRBD2 (6 bases). Germline lookup yields CDR1 LNHNV and CDR2 YYDKDF (reference sequence). The CDR3 is 14 residues long. V lost 0 bases and J lost 6, with 12 bases in between. CDR3 protein: CATSRDRRGVEQYF. The CDR3 coding sequence is TGTGCCACCAGCAGAGATCGGAGGGGCGTCGAGCAGTACTTC.

This clone was observed many times. The gene calls are TRBV15 and TRBJ1-5; 7 bases fit TRBD1. This CDR3 spans 13 amino acids. Germline V CDR1 and CDR2: LNHNV, YYDKDF (reference sequence). J was trimmed by 5 bases and V by 5 bases; bases with no gene match: 3. CDR3 in amino acids: CATSATGDQPQHF. For the CDR3, the DNA is TGTGCCACCAGCGCAACAGGGGATCAGCCCCAGCATTTT.